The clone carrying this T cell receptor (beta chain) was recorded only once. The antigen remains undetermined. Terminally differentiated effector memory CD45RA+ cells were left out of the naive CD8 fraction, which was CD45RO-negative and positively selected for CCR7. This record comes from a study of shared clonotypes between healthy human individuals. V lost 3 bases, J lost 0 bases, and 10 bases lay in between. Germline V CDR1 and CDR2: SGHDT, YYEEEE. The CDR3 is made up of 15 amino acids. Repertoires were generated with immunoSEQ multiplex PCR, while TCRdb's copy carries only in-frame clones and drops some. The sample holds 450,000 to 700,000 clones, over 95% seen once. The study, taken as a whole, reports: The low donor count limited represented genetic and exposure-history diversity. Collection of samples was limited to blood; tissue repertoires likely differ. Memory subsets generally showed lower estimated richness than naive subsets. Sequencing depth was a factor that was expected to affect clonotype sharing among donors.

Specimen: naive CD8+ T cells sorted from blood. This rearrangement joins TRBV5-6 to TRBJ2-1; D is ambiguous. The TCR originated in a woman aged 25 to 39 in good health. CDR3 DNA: TGTGCCAGCAGCTATAGAAGAATCTCCTACAATGAGCAGTTCTTC. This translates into CASSYRRISYNEQFF.